This T cell receptor beta chain originates from a study of preoperative IRX-2 immunotherapy in early breast cancer. Sample treatment: preoperative locoregional IRX-2 cytokine immunotherapy. Preoperative locoregional IRX-2 cytokine immunotherapy was tested in the phase Ib source study. The CDR3 has 14 amino acids. Germline V lookup: CDR1 MNHGY, CDR2 SAAAGT. V lost 4 bases and J 2 bases, leaving 11 bases between the germline ends. Measured with immunoSEQ multiplex PCR; TCRdb has only the in-frame clones, and not every one. The sample has roughly 99,000 clones; about nine tenths are singletons. This specimen was tumor tissue, taken after IRX-2 immunotherapy. The sequence was collected from a human donor with breast cancer. The V gene is TRBV6-8, the J gene TRBJ1-2; tentatively, D is TRBD1 (5 bases). The CDR3 sequence: CASSLAGRNYGYTF. The CDR3 DNA follows: TGTGCCAGCAGTTTGGCAGGGAGAAACTATGGCTACACCTTC.